The clone carrying this TCR beta chain showed up just once. Original data processing: Nucleated cell counts were estimated from reference gene primer amplification. The method was immunoSEQ multiplex PCR; TCRdb's version includes in-frame clones alone and lacks a portion of them. Clone size and the V and J calls come from that table; the DNA yielded D and trimming. There are approximately 330,000 clones in the sample; approximately 86% occur only once, and approximately 4% lies in the top ten. Germline V gene lookup returns CDR1 SGHKS and CDR2 YYEKEE (reference sequence). CDR3 length equals 14 residues. Trimming cost V 1 base and J 5 bases, with 12 bases left between them. The data originate from a study of blood T cell repertoires in COVID-19.

The chain joins TRBV5-5 to TRBJ1-1; D not resolved. The clonotype comes from a woman aged 40 to 50 with acute COVID-19. Sequencing was done on a sample of PBMCs or T cells enriched from blood (not recorded which). The DNA for the CDR3 is TGTGCCAGCAGCTTGATGGGGAGTTGGACTGAAGCTTTCTTT. Its protein product is CASSLMGSWTEAFF.